This T cell receptor (beta chain) was identified in a study of shared clonotypes between healthy human individuals. TCRdb keeps only in-frame clones here, not all; method: immunoSEQ multiplex PCR. The sample records about 2.2 million clones, 90% to 95% being singletons. V gave up 2 bases and J gave up 12 bases, with 15 bases separating them. The CDR3 is 13 amino acids. Germline lookup yields CDR1 SGHRS and CDR2 YFSETQ. CD45RO-negative CD8 cells positively selected for CCR7 made up the naive population, which excluded terminally differentiated effector memory CD45RA+ cells. Material for sequencing was naive CD8+ T cells from PBMCs. The TCR originated in a man aged 18 to 30 in good health. Some clones in this sample may be carry-over from other donors' samples. V is TRBV5-1 and J is TRBJ1-5; D possibly corresponds to TRBD1 (6 bases). Here the CDR3 reads CASSFTGGGLQHF. The CDR3, as DNA: TGCGCCAGCAGCTTTACGGGGGGCGGTCTCCAGCATTTT.